This T cell receptor beta chain emerged from a study of cytotoxic CD8 clonotypes in ibrutinib-treated CLL (dated by TCRdb to the early 2020s). Study-wide context: The cohort was composed of 11 relapsed/refractory and roughly 16 treatment-naive patients; IGHV unmutated status was identified in 17 patients. Samples averaged approximately 260,000 productive templates and tens of thousands of productive rearrangements. Response samples were obtained after a median of 12 months of treatment, with a range of roughly 6 to 36 months. Partial responses were observed in roughly 24 patients and complete responses in 2; after a median follow-up of around 68 months, remission was maintained in around 14 patients and progression was observed in some 12. All remission and progressive disease samples were collected while patients were still receiving ibrutinib. Of the roughly 79 people in the trial, around 26 had longitudinal samples available. Cryopreserved peripheral blood mononuclear cells were collected before treatment, at response, and at either disease progression or sustained remission.

On a MiSeq, deep resolution sequencing aimed for a depth between 1 in 1 million and 1 in 200,000 T cells, with each clonotype covered 10x on average. The immunoSEQ hsTCRB Kit was used to generate TCR beta libraries. In the source study's methods: Data were analyzed with ImmunoSEQ Data Assistant and ImmunoSEQ Analyzer, with V, D and J genes assigned per IMGT definitions. Clonality, which ranges from 0 to 1, was calculated as one minus the normalized Shannon entropy of productive rearrangement frequencies. Only overrepresented clonotypes making up at least 0.05% of the repertoire of each patient were included in the public clonotype analysis. Repertoires from thirteen age-matched healthy donors in immuneACCESS were used as clonality controls. TCRdb's version of the immuneACCESS table is confined to in-frame rearrangements and falls short of the full clone set. An unresolved V gene accounts for under half of the shortfall where checked; the remainder is of unknown origin. That table supplies the V and J calls and clone size; D and trimming were determined from the DNA. For this sample the table gives over 150,000 clones, of which about four fifths were detected only once. The top ten constitute about 2.1% of the sample.

General findings and caveats noted by the study authors: Baseline clonality exceeded that of age-matched healthy donors and correlated strongly with circulating CD8+ T-cell counts. Sampling times were not matched between patients in sustained remission and patients whose disease was progressing, and lymph node repertoires were not examined. Public clonotypes were rare and either shrank or stayed stable during treatment, and the rise in clonality at ibrutinib response reflected expansion of private clonotypes. An increase in clonality was observed at ibrutinib response, with clonality remaining stable during sustained remission and falling back toward baseline at progression.

Comments on this clone: Its antigen specificity is not known. No much larger clone exists at a distance of one base, and base qualities are not known.

The sample's time point label is to be understood as: about a year on ibrutinib. Around 2 micrograms of genomic DNA were extracted from cryopreserved PBMCs for TCR beta library preparation. High-throughput TCR beta sequencing was performed on longitudinal blood samples from CLL patients receiving ibrutinib monotherapy. The patients were enrolled in a single-center, open-label phase 2 trial of ibrutinib monotherapy. The CDR3 runs 15 residues from the cysteine to the phenylalanine. The kept DNA is CDR3 alone, 45 bases in frame from the first base. CDR1 and CDR2 are read off the germline V gene (reference sequence) as SEHNR and FQNEAQ. V loses 0 bases of germline sequence and J loses 9 bases, and the interval between the two ends is 15 bases.

The material was PBMCs, obtained after 12 months of ibrutinib treatment. The receptor's source is a human donor with chronic lymphocytic leukemia. The chain couples TRBV7-9 to TRBJ1-3; the D region possibly corresponds to TRBD1 (6 bases align). The DNA sequence is TGTGCCAGCAGCTTAGCAGGGGGGCCGCGAGGCACCATATATTTT. It is translated as CASSLAGGPRGTIYF.